This record looks at one TCR beta chain sequence and its context. The data are from a study of patients and donors after allogeneic stem cell transplantation. TCRdb re-derived calls from the RT-PCR reads in MiXCR, one entry per CDR3 protein. The sample includes about 230,000 distinct CDR3 sequences, 14% seen only once; the top ten take under 14%. The germline gives CDR1 SNHLY, CDR2 FYNNEI. The ends lost 7 bases at V and 0 bases at J; junction bases unmatched: 4. This CDR3 is built from 15 residues. The chain carries TRBV2 and TRBJ2-1; 9 bases map to TRBD2. This TCR derives from a human donor who was either an allogeneic HSCT recipient or a stem cell or donor lymphocyte infusion donor (not recorded which). It is not recorded whose cells these are; they may come from a transplant donor. The sequenced material came from blood, either unsorted or a sorted T cell fraction (not recorded which). In DNA, the CDR3 is TGTGCCAGCAAGGAGCGGGAGGCCTCCTACAATGAGCAGTTCTTC. Translation: CASKEREASYNEQFF. Drawing the rest from reference TRBV2 and TRBJ2-1, the complete variable domain is EPEVTQTPSHQVTQMGQEVILRCVPISNHLYFYWYRQILGQKVEFLVSFYNNEISEKSEIFDDQFSVERPDGSNFTLKIRSTKLEDSAMYFCASKEREASYNEQFFGPGTRLTVL.